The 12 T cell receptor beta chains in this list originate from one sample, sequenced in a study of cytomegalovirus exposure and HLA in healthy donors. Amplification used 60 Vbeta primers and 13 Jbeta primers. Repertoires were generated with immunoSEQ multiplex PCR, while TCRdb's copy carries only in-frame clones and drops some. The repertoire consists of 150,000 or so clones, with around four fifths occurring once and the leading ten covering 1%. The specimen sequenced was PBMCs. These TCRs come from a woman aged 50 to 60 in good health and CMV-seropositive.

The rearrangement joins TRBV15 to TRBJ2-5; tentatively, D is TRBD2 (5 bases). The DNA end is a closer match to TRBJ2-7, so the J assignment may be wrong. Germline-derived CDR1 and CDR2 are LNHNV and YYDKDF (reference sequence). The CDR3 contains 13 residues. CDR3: CATSRDSGYEQYF. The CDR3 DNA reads TGTGCCACCAGCAGAGATTCGGGGTACGAGCAGTACTTC.

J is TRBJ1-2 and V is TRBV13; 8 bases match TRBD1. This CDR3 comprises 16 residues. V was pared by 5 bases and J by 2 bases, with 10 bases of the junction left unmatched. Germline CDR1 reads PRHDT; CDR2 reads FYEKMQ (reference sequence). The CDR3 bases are TGTGCCAGCAGCCCCTTAGGACAGGGATCCAACTATGGCTACACCTTC. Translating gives CASSPLGQGSNYGYTF.

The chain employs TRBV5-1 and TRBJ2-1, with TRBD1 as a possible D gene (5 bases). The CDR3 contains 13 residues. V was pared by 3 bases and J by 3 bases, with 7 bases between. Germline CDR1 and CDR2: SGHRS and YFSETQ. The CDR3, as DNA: TGCGCCAGCAGCTCGGACATCTACAATGAGCAGTTCTTC. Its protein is CASSSDIYNEQFF.

CDR3 in amino acids: CASSPRTSGGGGDTQYF. The CDR3 DNA reads TGTGCCAGCAGCCCTCGGACTAGCGGGGGGGGAGGGGATACGCAGTATTTT. The chain has TRBV9 and TRBJ2-3; TRBD2 aligns across 15 bases. The CDR3 runs 17 residues. V was pared by 4 bases and J by 6 bases, with 9 bases of the junction left unmatched. Germline CDR1 reads SGDLS; CDR2 reads YYNGEE.

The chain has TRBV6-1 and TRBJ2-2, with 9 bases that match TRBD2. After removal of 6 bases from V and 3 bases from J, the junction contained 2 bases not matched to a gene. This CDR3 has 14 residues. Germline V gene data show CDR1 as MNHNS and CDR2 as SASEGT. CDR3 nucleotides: TGTGCCAGCAGAAGGACTAGCGACACCGGGGAGCTGTTTTTT. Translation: CASRRTSDTGELFF.

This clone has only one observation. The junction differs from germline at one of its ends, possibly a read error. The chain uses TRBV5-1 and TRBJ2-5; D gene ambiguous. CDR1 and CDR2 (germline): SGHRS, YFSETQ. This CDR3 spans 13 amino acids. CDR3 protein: CASSSQSQESQYF. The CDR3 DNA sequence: TGCGCCAGCAGCTCCCAAAGCCAAGAGAGCCAGTACTTC.

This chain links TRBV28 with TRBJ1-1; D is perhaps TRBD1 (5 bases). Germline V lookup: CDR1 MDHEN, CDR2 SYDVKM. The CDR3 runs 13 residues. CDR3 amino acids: CVVWGAQSYEAFF. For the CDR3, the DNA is TGTGTCGTGTGGGGCGCCCAGTCATATGAAGCTTTCTTT.

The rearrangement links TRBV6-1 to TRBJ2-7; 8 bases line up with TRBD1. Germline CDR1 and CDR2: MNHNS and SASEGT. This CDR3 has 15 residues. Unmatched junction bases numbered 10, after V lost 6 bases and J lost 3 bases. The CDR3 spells CASRGTGGSDYEQYF. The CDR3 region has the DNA TGTGCCAGCAGGGGAACAGGGGGATCAGACTACGAGCAGTACTTC.

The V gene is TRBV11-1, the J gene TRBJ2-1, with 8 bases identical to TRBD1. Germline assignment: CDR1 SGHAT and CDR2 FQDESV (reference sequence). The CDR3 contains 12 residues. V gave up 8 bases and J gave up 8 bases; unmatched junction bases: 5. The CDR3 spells CASGRQGYEQFF. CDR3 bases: TGTGCCAGCGGACGACAGGGGTATGAGCAGTTCTTC.

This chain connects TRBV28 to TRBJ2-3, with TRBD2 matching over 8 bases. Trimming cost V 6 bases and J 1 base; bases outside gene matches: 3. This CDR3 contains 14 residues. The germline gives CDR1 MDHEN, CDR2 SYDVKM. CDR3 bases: TGTGCCAGCAGCCAACTAGCGGGCACAGATACGCAGTATTTT. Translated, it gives CASSQLAGTDTQYF.

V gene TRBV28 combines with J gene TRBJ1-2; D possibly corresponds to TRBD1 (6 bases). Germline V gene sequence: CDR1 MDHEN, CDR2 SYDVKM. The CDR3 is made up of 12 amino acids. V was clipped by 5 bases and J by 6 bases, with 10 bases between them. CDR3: CASSKQGDGYTF. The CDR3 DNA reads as TGTGCCAGCAGTAAACAGGGAGATGGCTACACCTTC.

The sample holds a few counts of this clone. The CDR3 nucleotides are TGTGCCAGCAGTTTAGCGGGAGGTCTCTCCTACAATGAGCAGTTCTTC. Its translation is CASSLAGGLSYNEQFF. V gene TRBV27 combines with J gene TRBJ2-1; TRBD2 matches at 8 bases. Germline trimming cut 2 bases from V and 0 bases from J; bases unmatched to any gene: 3. Germline lookup yields CDR1 MNHEY and CDR2 SMNVEV (reference sequence). The CDR3 sequence is 16 residues long.